This T cell receptor (beta chain) was obtained from a study of T cell changes during pregnancy in multiple sclerosis (dated by TCRdb to between 2018 and 2021). As for the study more broadly: The study examined how the T cell repertoire changed over the course of pregnancy in women with multiple sclerosis.

Libraries were constructed by the immunoSEQ multiplex PCR assay. As stored in TCRdb, this immuneACCESS dataset retains in-frame rearrangements with V and J assigned. A fraction of the clones does not appear; measured against another copy, unresolved V genes explain less than half of the discrepancy, and the remainder lacks a known reason. The sample records 66,000 or so clones, approximately 90% of which are singletons. The top ten constitute roughly 0.82% of the sample. A word on this clone: Its target antigen remains unknown. No clone much larger than this one lies a single base away; base qualities are absent.

The TCR comes from a female donor in good health, enrolled as a control in a pregnancy study. The material was peripheral blood, obtained in the first trimester of pregnancy.

The CDR3: CASGLVPSANTGELFF. The nucleotides read TGTGCTAGTGGTTTGGTACCATCAGCGAACACCGGGGAGCTGTTTTTT. In this chain, TRBV12-5 is recombined with TRBJ2-2, with an unclear D gene assignment. V and J lose 0 bases and 0 bases, and a span of 8 bases separates them. CDR1 and CDR2, looked up from the germline V gene, are LGHNT and FRNRAP. The CDR3 goes from the cysteine to the phenylalanine over 16 residues. Only the CDR3 portion is preserved as DNA: 48 bases, with reading frame beginning at the first base. This CDR3, with the reference TRBV12-5 and TRBJ2-2 proteins standing in past its ends, gives the full variable domain DARVTQTPRHKVTEMGQEVTMRCQPILGHNTVFWYRQTMMQGLELLAYFRNRAPLDDSGMPKDRFSAEMPDATLATLKIQPSEPRDSAVYFCASGLVPSANTGELFFGEGSRLTVL.